Presented here are 9 T cell receptor beta chains from one specimen sequenced in a study of blood T cell repertoires in COVID-19. Only in-frame clones appear in the TCRdb table, and some are missing; sequencing was by immunoSEQ multiplex PCR. This sample carries around 95,000 clones, around four fifths of them seen once, and the ten largest clones take around 10%. The sample taken for sequencing was peripheral blood. The receptors here all came from a woman in her 70s with acute or convalescent COVID-19.

This clone showed up just once. CDR3 loop: CASSNRASTDTQYF. The CDR3 DNA is TGCGCCAGCAGCAATAGAGCTAGCACAGATACGCAGTATTTT. The chain uses TRBV4-1 and TRBJ2-3; D gene uncertain. CDR1 is MGHRA, CDR2 YSYEKL, per germline. Trimming took 5 bases from V and 0 from J, leaving 9 bases between them. The CDR3 spans 14 residues.

The genes are TRBV6-5 and TRBJ1-5; no firm D call. Germline V gives CDR1 MNHEY, CDR2 SVGAGI. The CDR3 is made up of 13 amino acids. V lost 5 bases to trimming and J lost 0 bases, with 5 bases between them. CDR3 sequence: CASSHGSNQPQHF. The CDR3 coding sequence is TGTGCCAGCAGTCACGGTAGCAATCAGCCCCAGCATTTT.

The chain recombines TRBV6-1 with TRBJ2-4; 8 positions match TRBD1. Germline CDR1 and CDR2: MNHNS and SASEGT. V dropped 0 bases and J dropped 3; count of bases not matched to a gene: 4. The CDR3 extends over 16 amino acids. Here the CDR3 DNA reads TGTGCCAGCAGTGAAGCCGCAGGGGGCGGCAAAAACATTCAGTACTTC. This encodes CASSEAAGGGKNIQYF.

The V and J genes are TRBV19 and TRBJ1-6; D not certain. V shed 6 bases and J shed 9 bases, with 18 bases lying between them. The CDR3 is 15 residues long. CDR1 LNHDA and CDR2 SQIVND come from the germline V gene (reference sequence). The DNA for the CDR3 is TGTGCCAGTAGGACCATGGACGGTGAGGGTTCACCCCTCCACTTT. It specifies CASRTMDGEGSPLHF.

The chain links TRBV25-1 to TRBJ2-6; 7 nucleotides match TRBD1. The CDR3 extends over 17 amino acids. Germline V gene data show CDR1 as MGHDK and CDR2 as SYGVNS. After removal of 2 bases from V and 4 bases from J, the junction contained 8 bases not matched to a gene. CDR3 coding DNA: TGTGCCAGCAGTGAAACTCAACAGGGGACAGGGGCCAACGTCCTGACTTTC. It codes for CASSETQQGTGANVLTF.

The V gene is TRBV5-1, the J gene TRBJ2-5, with D possibly matching TRBD2 (5 bases). Germline values: CDR1 SGHRS, CDR2 YFSETQ. Trimming took off 0 bases at V and 5 bases at J, with 17 bases between the two ends. CDR3 length: 16 residues. DNA for the CDR3: TGCGCCAGCAGCTTGGAAGGCGGCCGTACGGGGGAGACCCAGTACTTC. It specifies CASSLEGGRTGETQYF.

This clone was recorded only once. The genes are TRBV5-1 and TRBJ1-4; no firm D call. Trimming removed 0 bases from V and 4 bases from J, with 10 bases in between. This CDR3 region has 15 residues. Germline assignment: CDR1 SGHRS and CDR2 YFSETQ. The CDR3 sequence: CASSLVGVDNEKLFF. In DNA, the CDR3 is TGCGCCAGCAGCTTGGTCGGGGTAGATAATGAAAAACTGTTTTTT.

The chain couples TRBV9 to TRBJ1-4, with 7 bases that match TRBD1. Germline V gives CDR1 SGDLS, CDR2 YYNGEE. V lost 6 bases, J lost 6 bases, and 8 bases stayed unmatched. The CDR3 loop spans 14 amino acids. As DNA, the CDR3 is TGTGCCAGCAAGCTGCGGGACAGCGATGAAAAACTGTTTTTT. This translates into CASKLRDSDEKLFF. Full variable domain (remainder filled in from reference TRBV9 and TRBJ1-4): DSGVTQTPKHLITATGQRVTLRCSPRSGDLSVYWYQQSLDQGLQFLIQYYNGEERAKGNILERFSAQQFPDLHSELNLSSLELGDSALYFCASKLRDSDEKLFFGSGTQLSVL.

V and J are TRBV5-6 and TRBJ1-1, with D possibly TRBD1 on 5 matching bases. Germline values: CDR1 SGHDT, CDR2 YYEEEE. CDR3 length equals 13 residues. The V end lost 6 bases, the J end lost 5 bases, and 14 bases lay between the germline ends. The CDR3: CASTSRGRTEAFF. CDR3 in DNA: TGTGCCAGCACCTCGCGGGGGAGGACTGAAGCTTTCTTT.